A selection of T cell receptor beta chains follows, all from one sample in a study of neurological immune-mediated disorders. TCRdb re-called the 5' RACE reads with MiXCR, one entry per CDR3 protein. In the table there are under 70,000 distinct CDR3 sequences, roughly 3.5% of which are singletons. Sequencing input: PBMCs. The receptors were sampled from a woman in her twenties or thirties with multiple sclerosis. Each CDR3 is given with its conserved first and last residue. The order of the fields is J gene, V gene, D gene, clone size, CDR3 DNA, CDR3 protein. The D gene is left open where the match is weak. Clone sizes are given selectively: once, few, many, or a class where the clone is expanded.

TRBJ2-7,TRBV5-1,.,many,TGCGCCAGCAGCTTGGCTGGACAGAGCTCCTACGAGCAGTACTTC,CASSLAGQSSYEQYF
TRBJ1-1,TRBV20-1,.,many,TGCAGTGCTAGCCTCCGGGACCGAGAATTGGACACTGAAGCTTTCTTT,CSASLRDRELDTEAFF
TRBJ1-2,TRBV5-1,.,many,TGCGCCAGCAGCCCTGTGACAGGAGGAGGCTACACCTTC,CASSPVTGGGYTF
TRBJ2-5,TRBV2,.,many,TGTGCCAGCAGTGAGGAGATGGTTGCCTTCGGGACCCAGTACTTC,CASSEEMVAFGTQYF
TRBJ1-5,TRBV12-3/TRBV12-4,.,many,TGTGCCAGTGGCAGCAGGGAGGGGAATCAGCCCCAGCATTTT,CASGSREGNQPQHF
TRBJ2-1,TRBV7-2,.,many,TGTGCCAGCAGCACAGAGGCGGACTCCTACAATGAGCAGTTCTTC,CASSTEADSYNEQFF
TRBJ2-5,TRBV27,TRBD2,many,TGTGCCAGCAGTAGCGGGGCTTTGCAAGAGACCCAGTACTTC,CASSSGALQETQYF
TRBJ2-1,TRBV5-1,.,many,TGCGCCAGCAGCTGGATAATTGACCCGTTCAGCTACAATGAGCAGTTCTTC,CASSWIIDPFSYNEQFF
TRBJ1-5,TRBV28,.,many,TGTGCCAGCAGTTCGGGGGGGAGCAATCAGCCCCAGAATTTT,CASSSGGSNQPQNF
TRBJ2-7,TRBV5-1,.,many,TGCGCCAGCAGCTTAGTGGCTAGCGCCTCCTACGAGCAGTACTTC,CASSLVASASYEQYF
TRBJ2-1,TRBV20-1,.,many,TGCAGTGCTAGAGCGGTCGTCGGGAATAGCTACCTCCGACCCAATGAGCAGTTCTTC,CSARAVVGNSYLRPNEQFF
TRBJ2-4,TRBV5-1,.,many,TGCGCCAGCAGCTTGGCCGGGGACATTCAGTACTTC,CASSLAGDIQYF
TRBJ2-3,TRBV10-3,TRBD2,many,TGTGCCATCAGTGAGTCACAGCGGGAGTTCCCAGATACGCAGTATTTT,CAISESQREFPDTQYF
TRBJ2-3,TRBV29-1,.,many,TGCAGCGTCTTAGCGGGCACAGATACGCAGTATTTT,CSVLAGTDTQYF
TRBJ2-4,TRBV20-1,.,.,TGCAGTGCTAGCAACCCTGGGGCAGAAATTCAGTACTTC,CSASNPGAEIQYF
TRBJ1-1,TRBV20-1,.,.,TGCAGTGCTAGGGCAAGAATGAACACTGAAGCTTTCTTT,CSARARMNTEAFF
TRBJ1-1,TRBV5-1,.,many,TGCGCCAGCAGCAATGCAGGGTACACTGAAGCTTTCTTT,CASSNAGYTEAFF
TRBJ2-7,TRBV5-1,.,many,TGCGCCAGCAGCTTGACCCCATTAGGCGAATTGTCCTACGAGCAGTACTTC,CASSLTPLGELSYEQYF
TRBJ2-2,TRBV18,.,many,TGTGCCAGCTCACCGCGTGACAGCCCGGGAACCGGGGAGCTGTTTTTT,CASSPRDSPGTGELFF
TRBJ2-7,TRBV5-1,.,medium-sized,TGCGCCAGCTCGAGTGGGAGAGGCTACGAGCAGTACTTC,CASSSGRGYEQYF
TRBJ2-2,TRBV20-1,TRBD2,many,TGCAGTGCTAGAGGCGTCGACGAGCCGGGACTACCCTACGGCGGGGAGCTGTTTTTT,CSARGVDEPGLPYGGELFF
TRBJ1-3,TRBV20-1,.,many,TGCAGTGCGCTGGACCCCTCTGGAAACACCATATATTTT,CSALDPSGNTIYF
TRBJ1-5,TRBV7-2,.,many,TGTGCCAGCAGCCCGGACCCTTACCAGCCCCAGCATTTT,CASSPDPYQPQHF
TRBJ2-3,TRBV7-2,TRBD2,many,TGTGCCAGCAGCCCGGGACTAGCGGGGTCCACAGATACGCAGTATTTT,CASSPGLAGSTDTQYF
TRBJ2-1,TRBV12-3/TRBV12-4,.,many,TGTGCCAGCAGGCCAAGTCTTTCCTACAATGAGCAGTTCTTC,CASRPSLSYNEQFF
TRBJ1-5,TRBV6-6,.,few,TGTGCCAGCAGTTACTCCCGGGGGCAGGTTCAGCCCCAGCATTTT,CASSYSRGQVQPQHF
TRBJ1-2,TRBV12-3/TRBV12-4,.,many,TGTGCCAGCAGCCCAAGCGGTCGGAACTATGGCTACACCTTC,CASSPSGRNYGYTF
TRBJ1-1,TRBV6-1,.,many,TGTGCCAGCAGTGCTTGGCAACAAGGTGAAGCTTTCTTT,CASSAWQQGEAFF
TRBJ1-1,TRBV6-5,TRBD1,few,TGTGCCAGCAGGGGACAGGGGGCGAGTAACACTGAAGCTTTCTTT,CASRGQGASNTEAFF
TRBJ2-6,TRBV4-2,TRBD2,many,TGTGCCAGCAGCCAAGTGGGACTAGCGGGTGACAGCTCTGGGGCCAACGTCCTGACTTTC,CASSQVGLAGDSSGANVLTF
TRBJ2-1,TRBV7-9,TRBD2,many,TGTGCCAGCAGCTTTGGGGGGAGGGAGGATGAGCAGTTCTTC,CASSFGGREDEQFF
TRBJ1-2,TRBV5-4,.,many,TGTGCCAGCAGCCGCGTCGACCACTATGGCTACACCTTC,CASSRVDHYGYTF
TRBJ2-3,TRBV6-5,.,many,TGTGCCAGCAGTTACGACGACACAGATACGCAGTATTTT,CASSYDDTDTQYF
TRBJ1-1,TRBV24-1,.,many,TGTGCCACCCCAGAATGTGCTTTCTTT,CATPECAFF
TRBJ1-3,TRBV20-1,TRBD1,many,TGCAGTGCTAGAGATCTGAGGGGGCCTGGAAACACCATATATTTT,CSARDLRGPGNTIYF
TRBJ2-5,TRBV25-1,.,.,TGTGCCAGCAGTGAATTCACAGGGCAATATCGGGAGACCCAGTACTTC,CASSEFTGQYRETQYF
TRBJ2-7,TRBV7-6,.,many,TGTGCCAGCAGCTTAGCGAGAGAGGGCGAGCAGTACTTC,CASSLAREGEQYF
TRBJ1-5,TRBV5-1,.,many,TGCGCCAGCAGCTTGGACCCACAAGGGTACGATCAGCCCCAGCATTTT,CASSLDPQGYDQPQHF
TRBJ1-1,TRBV3-1,.,many,TGTGCCAGCAGCCGCCAACAGGGATCCACTGAAGCTTTCTTT,CASSRQQGSTEAFF
TRBJ1-1,TRBV6-5,.,many,TGTGCCAGCAGTTACTCCGGGGGGATCGAAGCTTTCTTT,CASSYSGGIEAFF
TRBJ1-6,TRBV7-8,TRBD1,many,TGTGCCAGCAGCTTAGTGGGGACAGGGGGATCACCCCTCCACTTT,CASSLVGTGGSPLHF
TRBJ2-7,TRBV18,.,.,TGTGCCAGCTCACCTCGGAAGGGATGGTACGAGCAGTACTTC,CASSPRKGWYEQYF
TRBJ2-1,TRBV28,TRBD1,many,TGTGCCAGCACCCTCTGGGGGACAGGGGTCGTCAATGAGCAGTTCTTC,CASTLWGTGVVNEQFF
TRBJ2-5,TRBV20-1,.,many,TGCAGTGCTAGAGGAGCTGGGACCCAGTACTTC,CSARGAGTQYF
TRBJ1-1,TRBV7-9,TRBD1,many,TGTGCCAGCAGCCCCCGACAGGGGCTGAACACTGAAGCTTTCTTT,CASSPRQGLNTEAFF
TRBJ1-1,TRBV5-6,.,.,TGTGCCAGCAGCCCGCCGGGACGCGGGGGCCCTGAAGCTTTCTTT,CASSPPGRGGPEAFF
TRBJ1-5,TRBV5-5,.,many,TGTGCCAGCGTGCGCGCTCCAGACCTTGGTCAGCCCCAGCATTTT,CASVRAPDLGQPQHF
TRBJ2-2,TRBV7-2,TRBD1,many,TGTGCCAGCAGCCCTAGGGACAGGGGGCCCGGGGAGCTGTTTTTT,CASSPRDRGPGELFF
TRBJ2-1,TRBV6-6,.,many,TGTGCCAGCAGCCAACACGGGGGTTACAATGAGCAGTTCTTC,CASSQHGGYNEQFF
TRBJ2-5,TRBV27,.,many,TGTGCCAGCAAAGTTGAGGCAGGCCCTCAAGAGACCCAGTACTTC,CASKVEAGPQETQYF